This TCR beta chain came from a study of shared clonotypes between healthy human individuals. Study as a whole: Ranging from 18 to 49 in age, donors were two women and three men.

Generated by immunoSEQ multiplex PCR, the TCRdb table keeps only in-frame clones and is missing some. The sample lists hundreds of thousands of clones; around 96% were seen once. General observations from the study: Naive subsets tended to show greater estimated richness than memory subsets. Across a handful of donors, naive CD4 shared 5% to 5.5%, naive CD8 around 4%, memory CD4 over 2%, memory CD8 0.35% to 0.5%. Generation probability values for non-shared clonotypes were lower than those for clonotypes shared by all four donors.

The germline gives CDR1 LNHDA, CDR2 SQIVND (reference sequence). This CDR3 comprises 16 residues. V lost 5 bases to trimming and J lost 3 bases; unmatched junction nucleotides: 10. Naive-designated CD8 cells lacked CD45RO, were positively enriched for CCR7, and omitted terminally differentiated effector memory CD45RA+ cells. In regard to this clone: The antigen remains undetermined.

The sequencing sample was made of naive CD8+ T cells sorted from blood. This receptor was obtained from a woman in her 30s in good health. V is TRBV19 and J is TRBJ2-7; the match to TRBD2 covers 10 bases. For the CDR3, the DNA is TGTGCCAGTAGTCCCCCCAAGCGGGAGGGGCACTACGAGCAGTACTTC. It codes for CASSPPKREGHYEQYF.